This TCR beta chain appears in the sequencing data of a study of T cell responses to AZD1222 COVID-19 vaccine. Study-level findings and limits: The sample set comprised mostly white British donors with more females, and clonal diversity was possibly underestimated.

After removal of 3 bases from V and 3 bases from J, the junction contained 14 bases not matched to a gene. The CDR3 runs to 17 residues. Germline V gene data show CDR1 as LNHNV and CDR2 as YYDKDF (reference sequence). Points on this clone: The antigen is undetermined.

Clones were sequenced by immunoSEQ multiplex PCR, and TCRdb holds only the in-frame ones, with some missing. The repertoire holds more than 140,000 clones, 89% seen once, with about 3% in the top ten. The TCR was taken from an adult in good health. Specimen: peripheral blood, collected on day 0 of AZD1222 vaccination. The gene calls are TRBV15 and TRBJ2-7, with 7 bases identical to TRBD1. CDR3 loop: CATSRGWTTGSIYEQYF. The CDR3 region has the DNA TGTGCCACCAGCAGGGGGTGGACGACAGGGTCGATCTACGAGCAGTACTTC.